Following are 16 T cell receptor beta chains from one sample sequenced in a study of regulatory T cells in long-lasting Graves disease. HTBI primers from iRepertoire and Arm-PCR of CDR3 regions yielded the TCR beta libraries. TCRdb re-called the multiplex PCR reads through MiXCR, storing one row per CDR3 protein. The sample has a few hundred thousand distinct CDR3 sequences; around 23% are singletons. Time point of the sample: persistent/refractory GD, antithyroid drugs over 5 years with positive TRAb. PBMC RNA served as the TCR library source. Sequenced here: peripheral blood mononuclear cells (PBMCs), sampled when the disease was refractory, from a patient treated with antithyroid drugs. The receptors derive from a female donor with Graves disease.

The V and J genes are TRBV15 and TRBJ2-1; maybe TRBD1 (5 bases). V shed 1 base and J shed 12 bases, with 10 bases lying between them. This CDR3 has 12 residues. The germline V gene encodes CDR1 LNHNV and CDR2 YYDKDF (reference sequence). The CDR3 coding sequence is TGTGCCACCAGCAGAGTTCAGGGAATGCAGTTCTTC. It is translated as CATSRVQGMQFF.

Only a few counts were recorded for this clonotype. The chain is built from TRBV3-1 and TRBJ2-7; D is undetermined. CDR1 and CDR2 from the germline V gene are LGHDT and YNNKEL (reference sequence). This CDR3 is 13 amino acids long. Trimming removed 3 bases from V and 6 bases from J, with 12 bases in between. The CDR3 protein is CASSHRSPFEQYF. The CDR3 DNA reads as TGTGCCAGCAGCCACAGATCCCCGTTCGAGCAGTACTTC.

This chain uses TRBV6-1 with TRBJ2-3; perhaps TRBD1 as D (6 bases). The CDR3 is made up of 17 amino acids. CDR1 and CDR2 from the germline V gene are MNHNS and SASEGT. Trimming took 6 bases from V and 2 from J, leaving 21 bases between them. CDR3: CASSNLRDTVNTDTQYF. The CDR3 DNA is TGTGCCAGCAGCAACCTCCGGGACACGGTGAACACAGATACGCAGTATTTT.

Concerning this clonotype itself: A junction boundary mismatches the germline segment, possibly from a read error. This chain joins TRBV2 and TRBJ1-5, with 10 bases matching TRBD1. This CDR3 region has 15 residues. Germline V gives CDR1 SNHLY, CDR2 FYNNEI. The CDR3 bases are TGTGCCAGCAGGCCGGACAGGGGGGGCGGTCAGCCCCGGCATTTT. This sequence encodes CASRPDRGGGQPRHF.

This clonotype was picked up many times. J is TRBJ2-2 and V is TRBV28; 9 bases are a match to TRBD1. The CDR3 has 15 amino acids. Germline trimming cut 9 bases from V and 5 bases from J; bases unmatched to any gene: 10. CDR1 is MDHEN, CDR2 SYDVKM, per germline. CDR3 bases: TGTGCCAGTGAAACGGGACAGGGCGGGACCGGGGAGCTGTTTTTT. Protein: CASETGQGGTGELFF.

This clonotype was found a few times. The chain recombines TRBV29-1 with TRBJ1-1, with 8 bases lining up with TRBD1. CDR3 length: 14 amino acids. J lost 10 bases, V lost 0 bases, and 10 bases had no gene match. CDR1 SQVTM and CDR2 ANQGSEA come from the germline V gene. The chain's CDR3 is CSVEDHNQGARAFF. Here the CDR3 DNA reads TGCAGCGTTGAAGATCACAATCAGGGGGCGCGAGCTTTCTTT. Combining the CDR3 with reference TRBV29-1 and TRBJ1-1 gives the whole variable domain SAVISQKPSRDICQRGTSLTIQCQVDSQVTMMFWYRQQPGQSLTLIATANQGSEATYESGFVIDKFPISRPNLTFSTLTVSNMSPEDSSIYLCSVEDHNQGARAFFGQGTRLTVV.

As concerns this clonotype: A much bigger clone sits one base away, suggesting this may be a read error. The chain carries TRBV2 and TRBJ2-5, with 9 bases that match TRBD1. CDR3 length equals 15 residues. The junction had 7 bases not matched to a gene; V was cut back by 1 base and J by 7 bases. Germline CDR1 reads SNHLY; CDR2 reads FYNNEI. Here the CDR3 DNA reads TGTGCCAGCAGTGAAGGGACAGGGGCTCCAGGGACCCAGTACTTC. Translating gives CASSEGTGAPGTQYF.

This clonotype has ten or more counts. Germline is not matched at one junction end, which may reflect a read error. The chain has TRBV6-1 and TRBJ1-1, with 9 bases identical to TRBD1. Germline V gene data show CDR1 as MNHNS and CDR2 as SASEGT. The CDR3 contains 14 residues. For the CDR3, the DNA is TGTGCCAGCAGCGAAGGACAGGGGCCCCCTGAAGCTTTCTTT. Translation: CASSEGQGPPEAFF.

J is TRBJ2-6 and V is TRBV20-1, with D possibly TRBD1 on 5 matching bases. The CDR3 loop spans 13 amino acids. Germline V gives CDR1 DFQATT, CDR2 SNEGSKA (reference sequence). Trimming took off 5 bases at V and 2 bases at J, with 7 bases between the two ends. DNA of the CDR3: TGCAGTGCTCCAGGGACTGGGGCCAACGTCCTGACTTTC. Translating it yields CSAPGTGANVLTF.

This clonotype has a count of ten or more. The chain has TRBV5-1 and TRBJ1-2; the D gene is possibly TRBD1 (6 bases). V was cut by 4 bases and J by 7 bases, with 17 bases left in between. From germline, CDR1 is SGHRS and CDR2 YFSETQ. The CDR3 loop spans 14 amino acids. The CDR3 bases are TGCGCCAGCAGCCAGGACCCACGAGGGGGTGGCTACACCTTC. Translated, it gives CASSQDPRGGGYTF.

This clonotype was observed at least ten times. This chain links TRBV28 with TRBJ2-7; 12 bases are a match to TRBD1. The CDR3 length is 16 residues. V shed 2 bases, J shed 5 bases, and the junction held 7 bases outside the gene matches. The germline CDR1 and CDR2 sequences are MDHEN and SYDVKM. CDR3 sequence reads: CASSLPPGQGADEQYF. DNA for the CDR3: TGTGCCAGCAGTTTACCCCCGGGACAGGGGGCTGACGAGCAGTACTTC.

V usage is TRBV6-1 and J usage is TRBJ2-3, with 11 bases fitting TRBD2. The CDR3 loop spans 19 amino acids. Germline assignment: CDR1 MNHNS and CDR2 SASEGT. V shed 5 bases, J shed 5 bases, and the junction held 18 bases outside the gene matches. The CDR3 is CASSPLLVFSGRGRDTQYF. The CDR3, as DNA: TGTGCCAGCAGTCCGCTACTAGTGTTTAGCGGGAGGGGAAGAGATACGCAGTATTTT.

The chain uses TRBV2 and TRBJ2-3; D not resolved. Germline CDR1 SNHLY, CDR2 FYNNEI. V gave up 8 bases and J gave up 2 bases, with 8 bases separating them. This CDR3 is 12 amino acids long. CDR3 nucleotides: TGTGCCAGCTGGGTCGTCACAGATACGCAGTATTTT. Protein product: CASWVVTDTQYF.

This clonotype was seen repeatedly, ten times or more. The V and J genes are TRBV7-9 and TRBJ2-6, with 8 bases that match TRBD1. The germline gives CDR1 SEHNR, CDR2 FQNEAQ (reference sequence). Trimming at V came to 2 bases and at J to 2 bases, leaving 17 bases not matched to a gene. The CDR3 is 21 residues long. The CDR3 reads CASSLSTRVGQGRTGANVLTF. CDR3 nucleotide sequence: TGTGCCAGCAGCTTATCAACCCGCGTCGGACAGGGAAGGACTGGGGCCAACGTCCTGACTTTC.

This clonotype was picked up many times. The J gene is TRBJ1-2, the V gene TRBV7-9, with D possibly matching TRBD1 (5 bases). The CDR3 contains 14 residues. V was shortened by 5 bases and J by 6 bases, with 16 bases between the two germline ends. CDR1 is SEHNR and CDR2 is FQNEAQ in the germline V gene (reference sequence). CDR3 in DNA: TGTGCCAGCAGCCCCGGGCAGGGCGTCAATGGCTACACCTTC. This encodes CASSPGQGVNGYTF.

The chain links TRBV20-1 to TRBJ2-1; TRBD1 or TRBD2 may be the D gene (6 bases each). CDR1 is DFQATT and CDR2 is SNEGSKA in the germline V gene (reference sequence). The V end was cut by 0 bases, the J end by 3 bases, with 12 bases between. The CDR3 loop spans 15 amino acids. The CDR3 DNA sequence: TGCAGTGCTAGAGATACGGCGGGACACTACAATGAGCAGTTCTTC. Amino acid sequence: CSARDTAGHYNEQFF.